A single sample is the source of the 21 T cell receptor beta chains below, sequenced in a study of OX40 agonist ivuxolimab in advanced cancers. Profiled with immunoSEQ multiplex PCR; TCRdb holds only in-frame clones, not every one. This sample has around 40,000 clones; around four fifths occur once, and the top ten carry about 2.7%. Sequenced material: CD4+ or CD8+ T cells sorted from blood, taken in a trial of the OX40 agonist ivuxolimab. The receptors were gathered from an adult with an advanced solid tumor such as melanoma, head and neck, liver or kidney cancer.

The rearrangement uses TRBV25-1 and TRBJ2-5, with TRBD2 as a possible D gene (5 bases). Per germline, CDR1 MGHDK and CDR2 SYGVNS. V shed 0 bases and J shed 3 bases, with 17 bases lying between them. The CDR3 sequence is 17 residues long. The CDR3 sequence: CASSEYGVAPGKETQYF. The CDR3 coding sequence is TGTGCCAGCAGTGAATATGGGGTAGCGCCCGGAAAAGAGACCCAGTACTTC.

The V and J genes are TRBV5-8 and TRBJ2-3, with D unclear. This CDR3 is built from 12 residues. V lost 0 bases and J 7 bases, leaving 6 bases between the germline ends. Per germline, CDR1 SGHTS and CDR2 YDEGEE. The CDR3 is CASSLVAHTQYF. The DNA of the CDR3 is TGTGCCAGCAGCTTGGTGGCTCATACGCAGTATTTT.

V gene TRBV27 combines with J gene TRBJ2-2; D unresolved. This CDR3 is built from 14 residues. Trimming pared 0 bases from V and 3 bases from J, leaving 5 bases between. CDR1 is MNHEY and CDR2 is SMNVEV in the germline V gene (reference sequence). Here the CDR3 DNA reads TGTGCCAGCAGTTTATCCTACCACACCGGGGAGCTGTTTTTT. Translation: CASSLSYHTGELFF.

V is TRBV6-4 and J is TRBJ1-4; weak D call: TRBD1 (5 bases). CDR1 and CDR2 (germline): MRHNA, SNTAGT. Between the trimmed V and J ends, which lost 0 bases and 4 bases, there was a span of 18 bases. The CDR3 is 18 residues long. CDR3 in DNA: TGTGCCAGCAGTGACTCGCGGGACGTTCTGTACCGTAATGAAAAACTGTTTTTT. It is translated as CASSDSRDVLYRNEKLFF.

V and J are TRBV20-1 and TRBJ2-1; no firm D call. CDR3 length: 10 amino acids. Trimming took off 6 bases at V and 8 bases at J, with 8 bases between the two ends. CDR1 and CDR2 from the germline V gene are DFQATT and SNEGSKA (reference sequence). In DNA form, the CDR3 reads TGCAGTGCCTCCTGGGATGAGCAGTTCTTC. Encoded protein: CSASWDEQFF.

The chain has TRBV9 and TRBJ1-2; D possibly corresponds to TRBD1 (6 bases). The V and J ends lost 4 bases and 2 bases respectively, with 9 bases between them. CDR1 is SGDLS and CDR2 is YYNGEE in the germline V gene. CDR3 size: 13 residues. The CDR3 protein is CASSTQGNYGYTF. In DNA form, the CDR3 reads TGTGCCAGCAGCACACAGGGAAACTATGGCTACACCTTC.

V is TRBV11-3 and J is TRBJ2-3, with 12 bases fitting TRBD2. The J segment lost 4 bases and the V segment lost 8 bases, leaving 4 bases of the junction unmatched. The CDR3 spans 14 residues. Germline loops: CDR1 SGHNT, CDR2 YENEEA. Written as DNA, the CDR3 is TGTGCCAGCGGTTGGACTAGCGGGGCAGATACGCAGTATTTT. Its translation: CASGWTSGADTQYF.

This sequence joins TRBV4-2 and TRBJ2-3, with 12 bases that match TRBD2. The germline gives CDR1 LGHNA, CDR2 YNFKEQ. The CDR3 totals 15 residues. The V and J ends lost 4 bases and 6 bases, in that order; junction bases with no gene match: 5. CDR3 sequence: CASSRPTSGSDTQYF. CDR3 coding DNA: TGTGCCAGCAGCCGCCCGACTAGCGGGAGTGATACGCAGTATTTT.

The chain is built from TRBV11-3 and TRBJ2-7; a weak D match, TRBD2 (5 bases). The CDR3 is made up of 13 amino acids. Germline-derived CDR1 and CDR2 are SGHNT and YENEEA. Between the trimmed V and J ends, which lost 0 bases and 5 bases, there was a span of 8 bases. CDR3 amino acids: CASSLDRGNEQYF. The CDR3 DNA sequence: TGTGCCAGCAGCTTAGATCGGGGAAACGAGCAGTACTTC.

This chain links TRBV4-3 with TRBJ2-3, with 9 bases fitting TRBD2. V lost 4 bases to trimming and J lost 5 bases; unmatched junction nucleotides: 4. Looked up from germline, CDR1 is LGHNA and CDR2 is YSLEER. The CDR3 contains 14 residues. Here the CDR3 reads CASSRALAGDTQYF. In DNA form, the CDR3 reads TGCGCCAGCAGCCGGGCACTAGCGGGAGATACGCAGTATTTT.

The chain is built from TRBV30 and TRBJ1-4; D ambiguous. This CDR3 spans 15 amino acids. With 0 bases removed from V and 4 bases from J, the gap between germline ends came to 12 bases. CDR1 and CDR2 from the germline V gene are GTSNPN and SVGIG (reference sequence). The CDR3 DNA sequence: TGTGCCTGGAGTGTGTTTGGGGTCGATAATGAAAAACTGTTTTTT. It codes for CAWSVFGVDNEKLFF. The variable domain in full, with the rest retrieved from reference TRBV30 and TRBJ1-4, is SQTIHQWPATLVQPVGSPLSLECTVEGTSNPNLYWYRQAAGRGLQLLFYSVGIGQISSEVPQNLSASRPQDRQFILSSKKLLLSDSGFYLCAWSVFGVDNEKLFFGSGTQLSVL.

This clone counts as medium-sized. This chain links TRBV7-9 with TRBJ2-5, with TRBD2 identical over 11 bases. There are 15 residues in the CDR3. Germline V gene data show CDR1 as SEHNR and CDR2 as FQNEAQ (reference sequence). Trimming removed 1 base from V and 4 bases from J; junction bases left unmatched: 2. The CDR3 DNA follows: TGTGCCAGCAGCTTAGTTACTAGCGGGAGAGAGACCCAGTACTTC. Translating gives CASSLVTSGRETQYF.

The CDR3 region is CASSKWGGQKDYEQYF. DNA of the CDR3: TGTGCCAGTAGTAAGTGGGGGGGTCAAAAGGACTACGAGCAGTACTTC. This rearrangement joins TRBV19 to TRBJ2-7, with 7 bases fitting TRBD2. CDR1 LNHDA and CDR2 SQIVND come from the germline V gene (reference sequence). V trimming: 4 bases; J trimming: 3 bases; junction bases outside the gene matches: 12. CDR3 length: 16 amino acids.

The chain carries TRBV18 and TRBJ1-1, with D perhaps TRBD1 (6 bases). The V and J ends lost 4 bases and 2 bases respectively, with 8 bases between them. From germline, CDR1 is KGHSH and CDR2 LQKENI. This CDR3 has 13 residues. CDR3 bases: TGTGCCAGCTCACGGACAGACAACACTGAAGCTTTCTTT. Its translation is CASSRTDNTEAFF.

The CDR3 nucleotides read TGCGCCAGCATTGGGGGCAGTGAGCAGTTCTTC. Protein product: CASIGGSEQFF. V and J are TRBV5-1 and TRBJ2-1; D is possibly TRBD1 (6 bases). Germline CDR1 and CDR2: SGHRS and YFSETQ. The CDR3 runs 11 residues. Trimming took off 6 bases at V and 9 bases at J, with 10 bases between the two ends.

The gene calls are TRBV7-2 and TRBJ2-2, with TRBD2 matching 10 bases. Germline V lookup: CDR1 SGHTA, CDR2 FQGNSA. The CDR3 covers 17 residues. J gave up 5 bases and V 5 bases, and 11 bases lay outside the gene matches. CDR3 nucleotide sequence: TGTGCCAGCAGCCCATACGCTCTAGCGGGAGTGACCGGGGAGCTGTTTTTT. Protein: CASSPYALAGVTGELFF. The whole variable domain, filled in from reference TRBV7-2 and TRBJ2-2, reads GAGVSQSPSNKVTEKGKDVELRCDPISGHTALYWYRQSLGQGLEFLIYFQGNSAPDKSGLPSDRFSAERTGGSVSTLTIQRTQQEDSAVYLCASSPYALAGVTGELFFGEGSRLTVL.

The chain combines TRBV5-1 with TRBJ1-3; no clear D. CDR1 is SGHRS and CDR2 is YFSETQ in the germline V gene. The CDR3 runs 15 residues. V lost 0 bases and J 0 bases, leaving 7 bases between the germline ends. The CDR3 is CASSLGTTSGNTIYF. The CDR3 nucleotides are TGCGCCAGCAGCTTGGGGACCACCTCTGGAAACACCATATATTTT.

This clone has just one count. The genes are TRBV6-5 and TRBJ2-7; D might be TRBD1 (6 bases). CDR3 size: 13 residues. Trimming removed 7 bases at V and 2 bases at J, with 12 bases between. Per germline, CDR1 MNHEY and CDR2 SVGAGI. The CDR3 nucleotides read TGTGCCAGCATCGGCCCAGGGGCCTACGAGCAGTACTTC. Translating it yields CASIGPGAYEQYF.

This chain uses TRBV27 with TRBJ2-3; D tentatively fits TRBD1 or TRBD2 (6 bases each). CDR3 length: 16 residues. The V end lost 5 bases, the J end lost 1 base, and 16 bases lay between the germline ends. Germline-derived CDR1 and CDR2 are MNHEY and SMNVEV (reference sequence). The CDR3 is CASSPRGLVRTDTQYF. For the CDR3, the DNA is TGTGCCAGCAGTCCTCGGGGGCTAGTACGCACAGATACGCAGTATTTT.

Comment on this clone: Different DNA sequences within this sample yield the same CDR3. The V gene is TRBV14, the J gene TRBJ2-3; D not resolved. Germline CDR1 reads SGHDN; CDR2 reads FVKESK. There are 12 residues in the CDR3. V was clipped by 6 bases and J by 4 bases, with 8 bases between them. The CDR3 loop reads CASRRSSDTQYF. The CDR3 DNA reads TGTGCCAGCAGAAGGAGTTCAGATACGCAGTATTTT.

The chain couples TRBV7-2 to TRBJ2-1; D gene ambiguous. This CDR3 has 13 residues. Germline loops: CDR1 SGHTA, CDR2 FQGNSA. Trimming stripped 1 base from V and 11 bases from J, with 12 bases between. DNA of the CDR3: TGTGCCAGCAGCTTAGAAAGCCGGAATAAGCAGTTCTTC. This codes for CASSLESRNKQFF.